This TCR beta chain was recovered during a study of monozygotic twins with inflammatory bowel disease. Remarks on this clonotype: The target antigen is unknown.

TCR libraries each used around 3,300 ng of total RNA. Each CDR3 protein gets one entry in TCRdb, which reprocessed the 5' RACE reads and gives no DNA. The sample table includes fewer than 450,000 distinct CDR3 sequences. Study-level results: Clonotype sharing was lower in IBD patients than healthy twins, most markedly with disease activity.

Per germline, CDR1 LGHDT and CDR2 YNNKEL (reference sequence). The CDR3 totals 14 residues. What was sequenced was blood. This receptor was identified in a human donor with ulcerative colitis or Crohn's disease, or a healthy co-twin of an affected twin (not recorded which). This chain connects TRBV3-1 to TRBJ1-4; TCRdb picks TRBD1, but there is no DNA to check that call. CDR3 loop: CASSQVQENEKLFF.